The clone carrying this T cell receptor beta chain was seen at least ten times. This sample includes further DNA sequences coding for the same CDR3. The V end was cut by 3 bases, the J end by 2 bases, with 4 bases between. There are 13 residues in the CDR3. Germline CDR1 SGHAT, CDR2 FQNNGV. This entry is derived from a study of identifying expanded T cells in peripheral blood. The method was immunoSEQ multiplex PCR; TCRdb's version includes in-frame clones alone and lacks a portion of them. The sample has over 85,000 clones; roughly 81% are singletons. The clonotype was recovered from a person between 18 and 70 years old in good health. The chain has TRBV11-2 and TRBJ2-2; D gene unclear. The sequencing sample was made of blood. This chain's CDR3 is CASSFSNTGELFF. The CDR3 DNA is TGTGCCAGCAGCTTTAGCAACACCGGGGAGCTGTTTTTT. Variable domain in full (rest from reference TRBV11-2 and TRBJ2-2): EAGVAQSPRYKIIEKRQSVAFWCNPISGHATLYWYQQILGQGPKLLIQFQNNGVVDDSQLPKDRFSAERLKGVDSTLKIQPAKLEDSAVYLCASSFSNTGELFFGEGSRLTVL.